What follows are 5 T cell receptor beta chains derived from one specimen sequenced in a study of cytomegalovirus exposure and HLA in healthy donors. PCR employed 60 Vbeta and 13 Jbeta primers. Using immunoSEQ multiplex PCR, the repertoire was profiled, and TCRdb retains in-frame clones only, with some absent. This table has around 120,000 clones, about 85% appearing once. What was sequenced was PBMCs. The receptors shown here come from a boy aged 10-17 years in good health and CMV-seronegative.

This chain links TRBV29-1 with TRBJ2-7; D is uncertain. Trimming pared 6 bases from V and 5 bases from J, leaving 11 bases between. The CDR3 spans 11 residues. The germline V gene encodes CDR1 SQVTM and CDR2 ANQGSEA. This CDR3 reads CSVPSSHEQYF. CDR3 DNA sequence: TGCAGCGTCCCCAGTAGCCACGAGCAGTACTTC.

V is TRBV4-2 and J is TRBJ1-4; D gene unclear. CDR1 is LGHNA and CDR2 is YNFKEQ in the germline V gene. The V gene lost 0 bases and the J gene lost 0 bases, with 2 bases spanning the gap. The CDR3 loop spans 14 amino acids. CDR3 coding DNA: TGTGCCAGCAGCCAAGACACAACTAATGAAAAACTGTTTTTT. It specifies CASSQDTTNEKLFF.

The gene calls are TRBV7-3 and TRBJ1-6; D is perhaps TRBD1 (5 bases). CDR1 and CDR2 from the germline V gene are SGHTA and FQGTGA. The CDR3 totals 14 residues. The V end lost 2 bases, the J end lost 8 bases, and 10 bases lay between the germline ends. CDR3 sequence: CASSLSGLDSPLHF. CDR3 DNA sequence: TGTGCCAGCAGCTTATCAGGGTTGGATTCACCCCTCCACTTT.

The chain has TRBV19 and TRBJ2-2, with 8 bases aligning to TRBD1. CDR3 length equals 14 residues. Germline lookup yields CDR1 LNHDA and CDR2 SQIVND (reference sequence). Trimming at V came to 7 bases and at J to 8 bases, leaving 9 bases not matched to a gene. CDR3 region: CASKEDRAAGELFF. CDR3 in DNA: TGTGCCAGTAAGGAGGACAGGGCGGCGGGGGAGCTGTTTTTT.

V is TRBV15 and J is TRBJ2-5; D is ambiguous. Trimming shortened V by 3 bases and J by 3 bases, and 8 bases separated the two germline ends. Germline V gene sequence: CDR1 LNHNV, CDR2 YYDKDF (reference sequence). CDR3 length equals 13 residues. The CDR3 DNA reads TGTGCCACCAGCAGGGATCAGGAAGAGACCCAGTACTTC. Translating it yields CATSRDQEETQYF.